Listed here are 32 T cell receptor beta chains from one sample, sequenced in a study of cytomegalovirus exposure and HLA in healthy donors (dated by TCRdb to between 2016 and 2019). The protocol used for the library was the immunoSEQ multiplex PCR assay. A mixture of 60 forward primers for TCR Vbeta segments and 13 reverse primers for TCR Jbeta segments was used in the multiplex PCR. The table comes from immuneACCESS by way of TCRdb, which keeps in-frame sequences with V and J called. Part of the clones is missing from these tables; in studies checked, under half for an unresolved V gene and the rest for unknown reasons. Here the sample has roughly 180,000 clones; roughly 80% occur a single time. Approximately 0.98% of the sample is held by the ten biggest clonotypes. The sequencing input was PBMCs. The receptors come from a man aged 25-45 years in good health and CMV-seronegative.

In nucleotides, the CDR3 is TGTGCCAGCAGCTTTAGGGGCCTTCGCGAAAAACTGTTTTTT. Translated, it gives CASSFRGLREKLFF. This chain joins TRBV7-9 and TRBJ1-4, with D tentatively TRBD1 (5 bases). The CDR3 spans 14 residues. With 3 bases removed from V and 8 bases from J, the gap between germline ends came to 13 bases. Germline V gene lookup returns CDR1 SEHNR and CDR2 FQNEAQ (reference sequence).

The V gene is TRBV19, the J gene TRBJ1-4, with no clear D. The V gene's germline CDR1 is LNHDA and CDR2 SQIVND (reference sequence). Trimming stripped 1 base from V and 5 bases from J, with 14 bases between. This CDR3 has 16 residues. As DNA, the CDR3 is TGTGCCAGTAGTATAGGGCGCAGCGGTATCAATGAAAAACTGTTTTTT. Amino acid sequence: CASSIGRSGINEKLFF.

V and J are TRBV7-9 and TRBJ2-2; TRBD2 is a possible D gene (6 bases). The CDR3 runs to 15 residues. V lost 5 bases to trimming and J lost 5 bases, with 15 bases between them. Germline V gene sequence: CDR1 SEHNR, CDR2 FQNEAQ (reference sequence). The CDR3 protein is CASSVVGRRTGELFF. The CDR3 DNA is TGTGCCAGCAGCGTAGTTGGGAGGCGGACCGGGGAGCTGTTTTTT.

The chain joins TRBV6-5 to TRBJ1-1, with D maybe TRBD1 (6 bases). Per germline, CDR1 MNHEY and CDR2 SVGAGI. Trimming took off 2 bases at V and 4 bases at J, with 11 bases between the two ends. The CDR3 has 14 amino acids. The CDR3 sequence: CASSYRGGGTEAFF. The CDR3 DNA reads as TGTGCCAGCAGTTACCGTGGGGGCGGCACTGAAGCTTTCTTT.

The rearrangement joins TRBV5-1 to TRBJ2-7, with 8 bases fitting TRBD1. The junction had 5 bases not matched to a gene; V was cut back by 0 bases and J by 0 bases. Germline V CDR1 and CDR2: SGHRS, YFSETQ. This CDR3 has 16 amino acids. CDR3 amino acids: CASSLGGGQGSYEQYF. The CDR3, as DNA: TGCGCCAGCAGCTTGGGGGGCGGACAGGGCTCCTACGAGCAGTACTTC.

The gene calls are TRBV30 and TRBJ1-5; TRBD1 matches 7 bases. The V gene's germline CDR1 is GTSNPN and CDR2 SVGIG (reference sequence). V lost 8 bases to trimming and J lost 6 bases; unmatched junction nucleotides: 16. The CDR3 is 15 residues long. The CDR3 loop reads CATSNRQGELQPQHF. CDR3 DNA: TGTGCCACCTCAAACCGACAGGGAGAACTTCAGCCCCAGCATTTT.

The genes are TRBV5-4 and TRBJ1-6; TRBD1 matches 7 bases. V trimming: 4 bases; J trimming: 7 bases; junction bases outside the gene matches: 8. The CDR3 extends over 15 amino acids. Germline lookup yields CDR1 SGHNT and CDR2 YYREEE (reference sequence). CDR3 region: CASSLGTVPNSPLHF. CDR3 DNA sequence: TGTGCCAGCAGCCTGGGGACAGTCCCCAATTCACCCCTCCACTTT.

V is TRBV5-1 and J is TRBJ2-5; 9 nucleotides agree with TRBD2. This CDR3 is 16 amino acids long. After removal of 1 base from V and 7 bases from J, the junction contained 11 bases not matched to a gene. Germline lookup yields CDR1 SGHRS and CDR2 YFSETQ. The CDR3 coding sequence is TGCGCCAGCAGCTTGCGGGCTAGCGGGGCACAGGGGACCCAGTACTTC. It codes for CASSLRASGAQGTQYF.

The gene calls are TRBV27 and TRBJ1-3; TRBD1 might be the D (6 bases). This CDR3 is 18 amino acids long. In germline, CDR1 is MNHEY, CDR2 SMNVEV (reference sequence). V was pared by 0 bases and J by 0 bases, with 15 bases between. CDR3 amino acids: CASSLSPTGPHSGNTIYF. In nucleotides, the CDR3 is TGTGCCAGCAGTTTATCCCCTACAGGGCCTCACTCTGGAAACACCATATATTTT.

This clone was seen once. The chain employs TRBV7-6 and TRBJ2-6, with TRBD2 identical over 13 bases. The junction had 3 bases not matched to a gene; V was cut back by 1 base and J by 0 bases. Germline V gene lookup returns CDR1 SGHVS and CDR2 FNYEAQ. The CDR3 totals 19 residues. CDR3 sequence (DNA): TGTGCCAGCAGCTTAGTACTAGCGGGAGGGGCCTCTGGGGCCAACGTCCTGACTTTC. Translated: CASSLVLAGGASGANVLTF. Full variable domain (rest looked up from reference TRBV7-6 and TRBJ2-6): GAGVSQSPRYKVTKRGQDVALRCDPISGHVSLYWYRQALGQGPEFLTYFNYEAQQDKSGLPNDRFSAERPEGSISTLTIQRTEQRDSAMYRCASSLVLAGGASGANVLTFGAGSRLTVL.

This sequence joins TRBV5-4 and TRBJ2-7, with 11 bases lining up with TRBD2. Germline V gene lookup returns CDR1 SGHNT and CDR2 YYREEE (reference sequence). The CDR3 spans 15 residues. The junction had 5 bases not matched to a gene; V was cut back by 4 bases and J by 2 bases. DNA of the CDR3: TGTGCCAGCAGCCAAGGGGGACTAGCGGCCTACGAGCAGTACTTC. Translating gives CASSQGGLAAYEQYF.

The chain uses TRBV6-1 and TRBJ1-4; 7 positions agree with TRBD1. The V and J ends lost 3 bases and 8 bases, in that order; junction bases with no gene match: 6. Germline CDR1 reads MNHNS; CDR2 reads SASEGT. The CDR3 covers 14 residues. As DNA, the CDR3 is TGTGCCAGCAGTGACGACAGGGAATACGAAAAACTGTTTTTT. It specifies CASSDDREYEKLFF.

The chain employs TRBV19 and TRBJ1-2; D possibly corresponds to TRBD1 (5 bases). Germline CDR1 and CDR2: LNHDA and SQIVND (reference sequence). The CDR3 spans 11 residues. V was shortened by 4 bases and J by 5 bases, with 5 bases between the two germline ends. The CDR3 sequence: CASSTGYGYTF. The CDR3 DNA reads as TGTGCCAGTAGTACAGGGTATGGCTACACCTTC.

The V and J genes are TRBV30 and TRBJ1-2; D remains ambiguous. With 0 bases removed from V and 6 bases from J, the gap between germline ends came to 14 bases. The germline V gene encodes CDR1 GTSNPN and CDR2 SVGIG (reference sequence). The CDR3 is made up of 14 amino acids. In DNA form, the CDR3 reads TGTGCCTGGAGTGTAGGAACGGGTCCCCATGGCTACACCTTC. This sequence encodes CAWSVGTGPHGYTF. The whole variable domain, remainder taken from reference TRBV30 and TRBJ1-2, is SQTIHQWPATLVQPVGSPLSLECTVEGTSNPNLYWYRQAAGRGLQLLFYSVGIGQISSEVPQNLSASRPQDRQFILSSKKLLLSDSGFYLCAWSVGTGPHGYTFGSGTRLTVV.

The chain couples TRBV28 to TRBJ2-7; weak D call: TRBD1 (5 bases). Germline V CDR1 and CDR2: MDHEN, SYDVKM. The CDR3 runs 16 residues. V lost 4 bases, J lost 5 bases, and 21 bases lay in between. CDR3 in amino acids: CASSSPRQFVRDEQYF. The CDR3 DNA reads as TGTGCCAGCAGTTCCCCACGACAGTTCGTAAGGGACGAGCAGTACTTC. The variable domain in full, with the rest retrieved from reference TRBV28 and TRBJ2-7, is DVKVTQSSRYLVKRTGEKVFLECVQDMDHENMFWYRQDPGLGLRLIYFSYDVKMKEKGDIPEGYSVSREKKERFSLILESASTNQTSMYLCASSSPRQFVRDEQYFGPGTRLTVT.

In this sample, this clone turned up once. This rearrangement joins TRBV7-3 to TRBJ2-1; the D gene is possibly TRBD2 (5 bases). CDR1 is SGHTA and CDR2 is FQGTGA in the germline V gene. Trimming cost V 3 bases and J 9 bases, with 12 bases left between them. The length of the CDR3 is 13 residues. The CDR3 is CASSFWPSGEQFF. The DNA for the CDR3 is TGTGCCAGCAGCTTCTGGCCCAGCGGTGAGCAGTTCTTC.

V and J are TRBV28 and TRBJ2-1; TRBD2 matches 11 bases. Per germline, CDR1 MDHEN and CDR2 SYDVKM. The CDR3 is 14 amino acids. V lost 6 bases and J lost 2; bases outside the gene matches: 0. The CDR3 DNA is TGTGCCAGCAGACTAGCGGGGGCCTACAATGAGCAGTTCTTC. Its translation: CASRLAGAYNEQFF.

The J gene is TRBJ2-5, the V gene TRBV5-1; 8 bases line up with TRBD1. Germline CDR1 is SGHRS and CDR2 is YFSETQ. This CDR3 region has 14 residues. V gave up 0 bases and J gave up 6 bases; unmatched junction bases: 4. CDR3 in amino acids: CASSLAQGAKTQYF. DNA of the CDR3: TGCGCCAGCAGCTTGGCTCAGGGGGCAAAGACCCAGTACTTC.

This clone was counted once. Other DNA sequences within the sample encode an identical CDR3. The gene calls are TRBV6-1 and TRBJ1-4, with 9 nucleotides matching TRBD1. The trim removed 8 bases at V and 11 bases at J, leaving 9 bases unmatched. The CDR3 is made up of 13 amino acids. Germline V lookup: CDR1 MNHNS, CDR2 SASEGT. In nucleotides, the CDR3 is TGTGCCAGCCAAAACAGGGGGCGAAGGAAACTGTTTTTT. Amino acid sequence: CASQNRGRRKLFF.

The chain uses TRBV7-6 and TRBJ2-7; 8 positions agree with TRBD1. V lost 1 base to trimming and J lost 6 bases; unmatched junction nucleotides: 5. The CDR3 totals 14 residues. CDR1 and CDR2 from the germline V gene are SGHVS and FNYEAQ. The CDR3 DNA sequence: TGTGCCAGCAGCTTAGGCTCAGGGGGCTTCGAGCAGTACTTC. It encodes CASSLGSGGFEQYF.

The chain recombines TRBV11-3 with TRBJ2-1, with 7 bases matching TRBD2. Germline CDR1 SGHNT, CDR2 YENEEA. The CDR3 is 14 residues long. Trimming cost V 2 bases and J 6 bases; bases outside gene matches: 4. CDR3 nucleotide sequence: TGTGCCAGCAGCTTATCTGAGCGGGGCAATGAGCAGTTCTTC. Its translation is CASSLSERGNEQFF.

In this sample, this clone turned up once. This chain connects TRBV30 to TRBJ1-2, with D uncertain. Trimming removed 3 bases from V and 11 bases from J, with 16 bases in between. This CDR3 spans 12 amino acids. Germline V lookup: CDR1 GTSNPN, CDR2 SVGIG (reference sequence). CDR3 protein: CAWRMPPGRYTF. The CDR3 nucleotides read TGTGCCTGGAGGATGCCCCCCGGTCGTTACACCTTC.

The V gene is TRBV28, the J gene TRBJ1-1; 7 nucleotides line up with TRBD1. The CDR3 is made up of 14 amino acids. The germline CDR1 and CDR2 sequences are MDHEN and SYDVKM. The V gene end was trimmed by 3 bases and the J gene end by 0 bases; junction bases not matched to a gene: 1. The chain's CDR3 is CASSLTGLNTEAFF. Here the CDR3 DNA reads TGTGCCAGCAGTTTGACAGGGTTGAACACTGAAGCTTTCTTT.

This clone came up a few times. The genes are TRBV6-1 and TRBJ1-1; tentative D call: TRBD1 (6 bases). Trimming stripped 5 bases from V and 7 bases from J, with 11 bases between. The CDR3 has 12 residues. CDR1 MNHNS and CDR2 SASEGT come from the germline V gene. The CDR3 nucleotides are TGTGCCAGCAGTTATGGGACAAATGAAGCTTTCTTT. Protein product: CASSYGTNEAFF.

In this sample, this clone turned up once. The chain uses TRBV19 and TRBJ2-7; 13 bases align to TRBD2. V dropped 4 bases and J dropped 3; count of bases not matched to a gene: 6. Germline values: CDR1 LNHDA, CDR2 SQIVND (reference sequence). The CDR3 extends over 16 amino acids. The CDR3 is CASSSRTSGGNYEQYF. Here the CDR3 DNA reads TGTGCCAGTAGTAGTCGGACTAGCGGGGGCAACTACGAGCAGTACTTC.

The CDR3 DNA reads TGTGCCAGCAGGAGCGGAAGCACAGATACGCAGTATTTT. Its translation is CASRSGSTDTQYF. The rearrangement links TRBV7-9 to TRBJ2-3; perhaps TRBD2 as D (5 bases). Trimming pared 6 bases from V and 0 bases from J, leaving 7 bases between. Germline values: CDR1 SEHNR, CDR2 FQNEAQ (reference sequence). This CDR3 contains 13 residues.

DNA for the CDR3: TGTGCCAGCAGTGCCACCGGGACAGGGAGCTCCTATAATTCACCCCTCCACTTT. Its protein is CASSATGTGSSYNSPLHF. The chain is built from TRBV28 and TRBJ1-6; 9 nucleotides match TRBD1. The CDR3 runs to 18 residues. V was pared by 5 bases and J by 0 bases, with 8 bases of the junction left unmatched. CDR1 and CDR2 from the germline V gene are MDHEN and SYDVKM.

The CDR3 loop is CASSPSLSGGNTEAFF. As DNA, the CDR3 is TGTGCCAGCTCACCAAGTCTCTCCGGGGGGAACACTGAAGCTTTCTTT. V gene TRBV18 combines with J gene TRBJ1-1; D may be TRBD1 (5 bases). The V end lost 2 bases, the J end lost 1 base, and 14 bases lay between the germline ends. The germline V gene encodes CDR1 KGHSH and CDR2 LQKENI. This CDR3 contains 16 residues. The full variable domain, in which reference TRBV18 and TRBJ1-1 provide the parts outside the CDR3, is NAGVMQNPRHLVRRRGQEARLRCSPMKGHSHVYWYRQLPEEGLKFMVYLQKENIIDESGMPKERFSAEFPKEGPSILRIQQVVRGDSAAYFCASSPSLSGGNTEAFFGQGTRLTVV.

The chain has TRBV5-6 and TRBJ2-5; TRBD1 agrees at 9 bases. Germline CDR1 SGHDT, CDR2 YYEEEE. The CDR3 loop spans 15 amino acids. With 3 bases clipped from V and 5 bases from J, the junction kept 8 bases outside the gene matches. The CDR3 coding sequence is TGTGCCAGCAGCTCAACAGGGGGCGCGGGGGAGACCCAGTACTTC. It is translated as CASSSTGGAGETQYF.

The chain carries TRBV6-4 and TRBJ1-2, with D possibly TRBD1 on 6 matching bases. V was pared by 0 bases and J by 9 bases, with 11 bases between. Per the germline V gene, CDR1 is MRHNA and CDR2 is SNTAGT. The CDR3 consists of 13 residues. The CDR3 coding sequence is TGTGCCAGCAGTGACTCAGGGGGAACCAGCTACACCTTC. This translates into CASSDSGGTSYTF.

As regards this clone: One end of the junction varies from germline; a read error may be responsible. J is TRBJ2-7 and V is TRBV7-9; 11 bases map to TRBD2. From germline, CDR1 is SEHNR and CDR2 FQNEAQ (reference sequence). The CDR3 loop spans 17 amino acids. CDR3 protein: CSSSSPGGLAESYEQYF. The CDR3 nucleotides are TGTTCCAGCAGCTCGCCGGGGGGACTAGCGGAATCCTACGAGCAGTACTTC.

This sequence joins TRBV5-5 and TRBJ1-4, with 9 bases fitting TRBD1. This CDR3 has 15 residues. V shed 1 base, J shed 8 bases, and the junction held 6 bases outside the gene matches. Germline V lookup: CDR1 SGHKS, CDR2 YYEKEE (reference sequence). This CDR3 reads CASSLLGQGWEKLFF. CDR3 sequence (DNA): TGTGCCAGCAGCTTGCTGGGACAGGGATGGGAAAAACTGTTTTTT.